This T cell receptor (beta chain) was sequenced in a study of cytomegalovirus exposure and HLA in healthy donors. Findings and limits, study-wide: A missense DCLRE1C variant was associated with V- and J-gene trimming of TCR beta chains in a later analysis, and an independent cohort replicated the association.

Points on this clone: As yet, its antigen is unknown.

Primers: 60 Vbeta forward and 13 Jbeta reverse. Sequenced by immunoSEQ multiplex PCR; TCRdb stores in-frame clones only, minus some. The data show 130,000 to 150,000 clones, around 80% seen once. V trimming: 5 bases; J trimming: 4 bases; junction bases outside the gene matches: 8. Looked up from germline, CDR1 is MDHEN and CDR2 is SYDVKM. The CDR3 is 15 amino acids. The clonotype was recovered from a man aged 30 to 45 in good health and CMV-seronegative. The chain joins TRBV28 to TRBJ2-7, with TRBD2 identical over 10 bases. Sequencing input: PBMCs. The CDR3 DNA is TGTGCCAGCAGTCCTAGCGGGGGTGACTTATACGAGCAGTACTTC. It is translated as CASSPSGGDLYEQYF.